This is a list of T cell receptor beta chains from one sample in a study of cytotoxic CD8 clonotypes in ibrutinib-treated CLL. Clones were sequenced by immunoSEQ multiplex PCR, and TCRdb holds only the in-frame ones, with some missing. This table holds around 40,000 clones, just over 70% found once. This specimen was PBMCs, taken at disease progression, from a patient treated with ibrutinib. The receptor source for this set is a human donor with chronic lymphocytic leukemia. CDR3s include the opening cysteine and the closing phenylalanine or tryptophan. D genes are given only for firm matches. Expanded clones get a size class; other rows say once, few or many, or leave the size out.

V	D	size	J	DNA	CDR3
TRBV30	TRBD1	NA	TRBJ1-1	TGTGCCTGGAGCCCGGGACAGGGTGTTGTCGCTTTCTTT	CAWSPGQGVVAFF
TRBV7-9	NA	NA	TRBJ1-6	TGTGCCAGCAGCTTAGCCCTGGACGGGAACGCACCCCTCCACTTT	CASSLALDGNAPLHF
TRBV5-4	TRBD1	few	TRBJ1-2	TGTGCCAGCAGCCCCGGGACAGGGGTTGGTTACACCTTC	CASSPGTGVGYTF
TRBV5-1	NA	NA	TRBJ2-7	TGCGCCAGCAGCTTGGACGGGGTCACGCGAGGCGAGCAGTACTTC	CASSLDGVTRGEQYF
TRBV28	NA	NA	TRBJ2-1	TGTGCCAGCAGTTTGGCGGATGGGATCTCCTACAATGAGCAGTTCTTC	CASSLADGISYNEQFF
TRBV4-1	TRBD1	NA	TRBJ1-2	TGCGCCAGCAGCCCGGGACAGGGAGGATTTGGCTACACCTTC	CASSPGQGGFGYTF
TRBV11-2	NA	NA	TRBJ1-2	TGTGCCAGCAGCTTACAGCCCCGGGACTATGGCTACACCTTC	CASSLQPRDYGYTF
TRBV6-1	NA	few	TRBJ2-7	TGTGCCAGCAGTGAAGGGTACGAGCAGTACTTC	CASSEGYEQYF
TRBV7-3	NA	NA	TRBJ1-6	TGTGCCAGCAGCTTAAACCCCTCGGGGAGGGGTAATTCACCCCTCCACTTT	CASSLNPSGRGNSPLHF
TRBV7-9	NA	NA	TRBJ2-5	TGTGCCAGCAGCTTAAACCCCGGGGCCCAAGAGACCCAGTACTTC	CASSLNPGAQETQYF
TRBV30	TRBD1	few	TRBJ1-2	TGTGCCTGGGGACAAAAACAGGGGGTCCATGGCTACACCTTC	CAWGQKQGVHGYTF
TRBV15	TRBD2	once	TRBJ2-7	TGTGCCACCAGCAGAGATGATAGGGGAGGGTACGAGCAGTACTTC	CATSRDDRGGYEQYF
TRBV2	TRBD1	NA	TRBJ2-5	TGTGCCAGCAGTGAAGCCCCAGGCAGGGGGCAAGAGACCCAGTACTTC	CASSEAPGRGQETQYF
TRBV18	NA	NA	TRBJ1-4	TGTGCCAGCTCAGGACTTATAGGGGAAAAACTGTTTTTT	CASSGLIGEKLFF
TRBV25-1	TRBD2	NA	TRBJ2-7	TGTGCCAGCAGTGATTGGGGGAGGGAGGGCTACGAGCAGTACTTC	CASSDWGREGYEQYF
TRBV28	NA	NA	TRBJ1-5	TGTGCCAGCATAGGGCAACATAGCAATCAGCCCCAGCATTTT	CASIGQHSNQPQHF
TRBV5-4	NA	NA	TRBJ2-7	TGTGCCAGCAGCAAACCCGGGACTTCCTACGAGCAGTACTTC	CASSKPGTSYEQYF
TRBV7-2	TRBD2	NA	TRBJ2-7	TGTGCCAGCAGCTTATGGGCTAGCGGGGATTCCTCCTACGAGCAGTACTTC	CASSLWASGDSSYEQYF
TRBV15	TRBD1	NA	TRBJ2-5	TGTGCTCACGACGCCGGGGACAGGTGGAGAGAGACCCAGTACTTC	CAHDAGDRWRETQYF
TRBV5-1	NA	few	TRBJ2-2	TGCGCCAGCAGCTCCGCAGGAATATCCGGGGAGCTGTTTTTT	CASSSAGISGELFF
TRBV6-1	NA	NA	TRBJ2-6	TGTGCCAGCAGTGATCTAAGGTCTGGGGCCAACGTCCTGACTTTC	CASSDLRSGANVLTF
TRBV5-1	TRBD2	NA	TRBJ2-1	TGCGCCAGCAGCTTGGGGGCGGGAGTCACGGATGAGCAGTTCTTC	CASSLGAGVTDEQFF